These 22 T cell receptor beta chains came from one sample sequenced in a study of blood T cell repertoires in COVID-19. Profiling relied on immunoSEQ multiplex PCR, and the TCRdb table lists in-frame clones only, not all of them. The sample has about 330,000 clones, around 85% seen once. Sequences were obtained from peripheral blood. Receptors originate from a human donor in a cohort sampled during active COVID-19.

The chain couples TRBV10-3 to TRBJ1-5; 9 bases line up with TRBD1. The germline V gene encodes CDR1 ENHRY and CDR2 SYGVKD. The CDR3 spans 13 residues. The J segment lost 10 bases and the V segment lost 7 bases, leaving 8 bases of the junction unmatched. The CDR3 sequence: CAIKAGQGDPQHF. The CDR3 DNA sequence: TGTGCCATCAAAGCGGGACAGGGCGACCCCCAGCATTTT.

The table lists this clone with a count of one. The CDR3 spells CASSLSIGTADTGELFF. The CDR3 DNA follows: TGCGCCAGCAGCTTAAGTATCGGGACAGCTGACACCGGGGAGCTGTTTTTT. This sequence joins TRBV5-1 and TRBJ2-2; 7 nucleotides align to TRBD1. The junction had 10 bases not matched to a gene; V was cut back by 2 bases and J by 3 bases. The CDR3 runs 17 residues. CDR1 and CDR2 (germline): SGHRS, YFSETQ.

This clone was seen more than once but under ten times. This chain's CDR3 is CASSEAEDSGNTIYF. In DNA form, the CDR3 reads TGTGCCAGCAGTGAAGCTGAGGACTCTGGAAACACCATATATTTT. The rearrangement uses TRBV6-1 and TRBJ1-3; D is undetermined. The V end was cut by 0 bases, the J end by 0 bases, with 6 bases between. Per the germline V gene, CDR1 is MNHNS and CDR2 is SASEGT. The CDR3 runs to 15 residues.

The gene calls are TRBV19 and TRBJ1-1; the D is unclear. V was cut by 3 bases and J by 4 bases, with 12 bases left in between. Germline values: CDR1 LNHDA, CDR2 SQIVND (reference sequence). This CDR3 has 14 residues. CDR3: CASSIGRVSTEAFF. The CDR3 DNA reads TGTGCCAGTAGTATCGGCCGGGTGAGCACTGAAGCTTTCTTT. Combining the CDR3 with reference TRBV19 and TRBJ1-1 gives the whole variable domain DGGITQSPKYLFRKEGQNVTLSCEQNLNHDAMYWYRQDPGQGLRLIYYSQIVNDFQKGDIAEGYSVSREKKESFPLTVTSAQKNPTAFYLCASSIGRVSTEAFFGQGTRLTVV.

Here the CDR3 DNA reads TGTGCCAGCGGCCGGGACAGAAATTACGAGCAGTACTTC. Translated: CASGRDRNYEQYF. The rearrangement joins TRBV27 to TRBJ2-7; 7 bases align to TRBD1. CDR3 length: 13 residues. The germline V gene encodes CDR1 MNHEY and CDR2 SMNVEV (reference sequence). The ends lost 8 bases at V and 4 bases at J; junction bases unmatched: 8.

CDR3 coding DNA: TGTGCCAGCAGGTCCGAGTTGAATGAAAAACTGTTTTTT. This gives the protein CASRSELNEKLFF. V gene TRBV12-3 or TRBV12-4 combines with J gene TRBJ1-4; D is uncertain. Deletions cut 6 bases from V and 5 bases from J, with 10 bases between. This CDR3 has 13 residues.

In DNA form, the CDR3 reads TGTGCCTGGAGTAGACGGGACAGGGGGTTTGAGAATTCACCCCTCCACTTT. This encodes CAWSRRDRGFENSPLHF. V and J are TRBV30 and TRBJ1-6, with 11 bases that match TRBD1. CDR1 GTSNPN and CDR2 SVGIG come from the germline V gene (reference sequence). The V gene end was trimmed by 2 bases and the J gene end by 7 bases; junction bases not matched to a gene: 10. CDR3 size: 17 residues.

The chain uses TRBV9 and TRBJ2-3; D unclear. This CDR3 region has 12 residues. Germline V gene lookup returns CDR1 SGDLS and CDR2 YYNGEE. Trimming stripped 0 bases from V and 6 bases from J, with 5 bases between. The CDR3 DNA sequence: TGTGCCAGCAGCGTAGTTAGTGATACGCAGTATTTT. Its protein is CASSVVSDTQYF.

This clone has a single count. The chain links TRBV5-1 to TRBJ1-2, with 10 bases aligning to TRBD1. CDR3 length: 13 residues. Germline CDR1 SGHRS, CDR2 YFSETQ. Trimming cost V 3 bases and J 4 bases; bases outside gene matches: 0. The CDR3 DNA reads as TGCGCCAGCAGCTGGACAGGGGGCTATGGCTACACCTTC. Encoded protein: CASSWTGGYGYTF.

The V call is TRBV7-8, the J call TRBJ1-6, with 7 bases identical to TRBD1. The germline CDR1 and CDR2 sequences are SGHVS and FQNEAQ. Germline trimming cut 5 bases from V and 9 bases from J; bases unmatched to any gene: 7. The CDR3 length is 14 residues. The CDR3 DNA follows: TGTGCCAGCAGCGTTCGGACAGGCGGTTCACCCCTCCACTTT. This codes for CASSVRTGGSPLHF.

The chain combines TRBV27 with TRBJ2-1, with 7 nucleotides matching TRBD2. The CDR3 length is 14 residues. The V segment lost 6 bases and the J segment 6 bases; nucleotides outside the gene matches: 8. Per germline, CDR1 MNHEY and CDR2 SMNVEV (reference sequence). In nucleotides, the CDR3 is TGTGCCAGCAGCCCCATTGGGGGGGTCAATGAGCAGTTCTTC. It yields the protein CASSPIGGVNEQFF.

The rearrangement uses TRBV7-2 and TRBJ2-5; 11 nucleotides match TRBD2. From germline, CDR1 is SGHTA and CDR2 FQGNSA. Trimming cost V 1 base and J 0 bases; bases outside gene matches: 7. The CDR3 is 18 amino acids. The CDR3 spells CASSLVGTSGSYQETQYF. The DNA for the CDR3 is TGTGCCAGCAGCTTAGTTGGGACTAGCGGATCATACCAAGAGACCCAGTACTTC.

The V gene is TRBV5-6, the J gene TRBJ2-2, with 9 bases matching TRBD2. The CDR3 totals 16 residues. V lost 5 bases and J lost 3; bases outside the gene matches: 8. Germline values: CDR1 SGHDT, CDR2 YYEEEE. The CDR3 region is CASSLGLAGYTGELFF. The CDR3 DNA reads as TGTGCCAGCAGTCTAGGCCTAGCGGGGTACACCGGGGAGCTGTTTTTT.

CDR3 loop: CASSLVNTGATEAFF. DNA for the CDR3: TGCGCCAGCAGCTTGGTAAACACAGGGGCCACTGAAGCTTTCTTT. The gene calls are TRBV5-1 and TRBJ1-1, with 7 bases that match TRBD1. CDR3 length equals 15 residues. The ends lost 0 bases at V and 4 bases at J; junction bases unmatched: 6. Looked up from germline, CDR1 is SGHRS and CDR2 is YFSETQ. Complete variable domain (other parts from reference TRBV5-1 and TRBJ1-1): KAGVTQTPRYLIKTRGQQVTLSCSPISGHRSVSWYQQTPGQGLQFLFEYFSETQRNKGNFPGRFSGRQFSNSRSEMNVSTLELGDSALYLCASSLVNTGATEAFFGQGTRLTVV.

The chain is built from TRBV10-3 and TRBJ2-3; TRBD2 matches 14 bases. From germline, CDR1 is ENHRY and CDR2 SYGVKD. V lost 6 bases, J lost 0 bases, and 14 bases stayed unmatched. This CDR3 has 20 residues. CDR3 coding DNA: TGTGCCATCAGCCAAAGACTAGCGGGGGGGTTCGACGCTAGCACAGATACGCAGTATTTT. It encodes CAISQRLAGGFDASTDTQYF.

The rearrangement uses TRBV19 and TRBJ2-3, with 8 bases matching TRBD2. Germline CDR1 reads LNHDA; CDR2 reads SQIVND (reference sequence). V lost 7 bases to trimming and J lost 6 bases; unmatched junction nucleotides: 3. This CDR3 region has 12 residues. CDR3 in amino acids: CASTAGGDTQYF. The CDR3 nucleotides are TGTGCCAGTACCGCGGGGGGTGATACGCAGTATTTT.

Only one count was recorded for this clone. The chain joins TRBV24-1 to TRBJ2-3; 10 bases are a match to TRBD1. This CDR3 region has 16 residues. CDR1 is KGHDR and CDR2 is SFDVKD in the germline V gene. With V trimmed by 4 bases and J by 1 base, 4 bases remained unmatched. The CDR3 protein is CATSDPGTGGTDTQYF. The DNA for the CDR3 is TGTGCCACCAGTGACCCGGGGACAGGGGGCACAGATACGCAGTATTTT.

The V gene is TRBV20-1, the J gene TRBJ1-2; D is undetermined. Trimming took off 3 bases at V and 3 bases at J, with 8 bases between the two ends. Germline values: CDR1 DFQATT, CDR2 SNEGSKA (reference sequence). The CDR3 extends over 12 amino acids. CDR3 sequence: CSASGRYYGYTF. CDR3 bases: TGCAGTGCTAGTGGGCGGTACTATGGCTACACCTTC.

J is TRBJ1-2 and V is TRBV6-6, with D unclear. The V and J ends lost 5 bases and 4 bases respectively, with 17 bases between them. Germline CDR1 reads MNHNY; CDR2 reads SVGAGI (reference sequence). The CDR3 is 15 residues long. The CDR3 coding sequence is TGTGCCAGCAGTATCTATCCTCCCACTTCCTATGGCTACACCTTC. Its protein is CASSIYPPTSYGYTF.

This clone came up a few times. V and J are TRBV3-1 (or the pseudogene TRBV3-2) and TRBJ2-7; the D gene is possibly TRBD2 (5 bases). With 0 bases removed from V and 3 bases from J, the gap between germline ends came to 12 bases. Germline V CDR1 and CDR2: LGHDT, YNNKEL (reference sequence). The CDR3 runs 15 residues. The chain's CDR3 is CASSQDPRGSYEQYF. The CDR3 DNA is TGTGCCAGCAGCCAAGATCCCCGAGGGAGCTACGAGCAGTACTTC.

This clone showed up just a few times. The chain combines TRBV4-2 with TRBJ2-2; D not resolved. With 4 bases removed from V and 0 bases from J, the gap between germline ends came to 9 bases. Germline V lookup: CDR1 LGHNA, CDR2 YNFKEQ. This CDR3 contains 15 residues. The CDR3, as DNA: TGTGCCAGCAGCCCCCGCAGATCGAACACCGGGGAGCTGTTTTTT. Translation: CASSPRRSNTGELFF.

The V call is TRBV14, the J call TRBJ1-2, with a tentative D call TRBD1 (6 bases). This CDR3 has 12 amino acids. Germline CDR1 SGHDN, CDR2 FVKESK. V lost 5 bases to trimming and J lost 8 bases, with 12 bases between them. In DNA form, the CDR3 reads TGTGCCAGCAGCGTGGGACATATCGGCTACACCTTC. This translates into CASSVGHIGYTF.